This TCR beta chain derives from a study of patients and donors after allogeneic stem cell transplantation. One entry per CDR3 protein results from TCRdb running MiXCR on the RT-PCR reads. The data hold approximately 200,000 distinct CDR3 sequences, with around 41% observed a single time. V lost 7 bases to trimming and J lost 14 bases, with 24 bases between them. Germline V gene sequence: CDR1 SQVTM, CDR2 ANQGSEA. The CDR3 is 14 amino acids. This clonotype appeared a few times. This TCR was sampled from a human donor who was either an allogeneic HSCT recipient or a stem cell or donor lymphocyte infusion donor (not recorded which). It is not recorded whose cells these are; they may come from a transplant donor. The sequenced sample was blood, either unsorted or a sorted T cell fraction (not recorded which). This sequence joins TRBV29-1 and TRBJ1-6; tentative D call: TRBD1 (6 bases). The CDR3 sequence: CSARTADSQGTLHF. In DNA form, the CDR3 reads TGCAGCGCTAGGACAGCCGACTCCCAAGGAACCCTCCACTTT.